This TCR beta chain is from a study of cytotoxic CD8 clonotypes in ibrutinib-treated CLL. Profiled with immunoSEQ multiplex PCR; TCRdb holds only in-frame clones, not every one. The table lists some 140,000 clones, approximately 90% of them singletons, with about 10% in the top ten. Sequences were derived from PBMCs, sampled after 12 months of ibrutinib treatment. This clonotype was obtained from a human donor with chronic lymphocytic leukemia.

CDR3: CATDPSGRADTQYF. CDR3 coding DNA: TGTGCCACCGACCCCTCGGGCCGCGCAGATACGCAGTATTTT. V is TRBV10-3 and J is TRBJ2-3; no firm D call. Germline V gives CDR1 ENHRY, CDR2 SYGVKD. The length of the CDR3 is 14 residues. The V end lost 10 bases, the J end lost 4 bases, and 18 bases lay between the germline ends.